This T cell receptor (beta chain) was observed in a study of cytomegalovirus exposure and HLA in healthy donors. Turning to the study itself: The approximately 110 validation repertoires were reported in a later analysis to have been generated on the same platform as the roughly 670 first-cohort repertoires.

Only in-frame clones appear in the TCRdb table, and some are missing; sequencing was by immunoSEQ multiplex PCR. This table has around 220,000 clones, 65% to 85% appearing once. General study points: Per published reports, the classifier diagnosed cytomegalovirus status with high specificity and sensitivity. Among the CMV-associated chains, a few were confirmed in vitro as specific for CMV antigens.

Only one count was recorded for this clone. Its antigen is as yet unknown. V lost 5 bases, J lost 3 bases, and 9 bases stayed unmatched. CDR1 is SQVTM, CDR2 ANQGSEA, per germline. The CDR3 is made up of 15 amino acids. This TCR was sampled from a woman in her twenties or thirties in good health and CMV-seropositive. Material: PBMCs. The genes are TRBV29-1 and TRBJ2-3; TRBD1 matches 9 bases. This chain's CDR3 is CSVPPGTGKTDTQYF. The CDR3 DNA reads as TGCAGCGTTCCTCCCGGGACAGGGAAGACAGATACGCAGTATTTT.